This T cell receptor (beta chain) was sequenced during a study of cytomegalovirus exposure and HLA in healthy donors. At the level of the study: The roughly 110 validation repertoires matched the approximately 700 first-cohort repertoires in platform, a later analysis reported. Findings and limits, study-wide: Whilst most TCR sequences proved rare, a subset of public TCRs occurred across many donors. A few of the chains that were CMV-associated were confirmed in vitro to be specific for CMV antigens.

Repertoires were generated with immunoSEQ multiplex PCR, while TCRdb's copy carries only in-frame clones and drops some. Seen here are about 73,000 clones, 95% observed once, and the top ten hold approximately 3.4%. In regard to this clone: Its specificity is not known. This sample also contains other DNA sequences that code for the same CDR3.

Looked up from germline, CDR1 is SQVTM and CDR2 is ANQGSEA. The CDR3 extends over 13 amino acids. V was clipped by 4 bases and J by 7 bases; unmatched bases: 5. Material for sequencing was PBMCs. The source is a man between 18 and 35 years old in good health and CMV-seronegative. V and J are TRBV29-1 and TRBJ1-4; 8 bases fit TRBD1. In DNA, the CDR3 is TGCAGCGTTGCACAGGGGGGCGGTGAAAAACTGTTTTTT. Its protein is CSVAQGGGEKLFF.